Here is one T cell receptor (beta chain) with its context. This record comes from a study of control samples from healthy donors and cancer patients. The V and J ends lost 0 bases and 7 bases respectively, with 9 bases between them. Germline V lookup: CDR1 MNHEY, CDR2 SVGAGI. This CDR3 region has 13 residues. Sequencing was performed with immunoSEQ multiplex PCR; in TCRdb, only in-frame clones are kept and a portion is missing. Of 95,000 to 150,000 clones detected, approximately 92% appear once; the ten largest clones hold about 0.6%. V and J are TRBV6-5 and TRBJ1-1; D remains ambiguous. Material for sequencing was PBMCs. This sequence was found in a man older than 75 with head and neck cancer. The CDR3 is CASSYSGPNEAFF. As DNA, the CDR3 is TGTGCCAGCAGTTACTCAGGACCGAATGAAGCTTTCTTT.